The sequence of this T cell receptor beta chain was determined in a study of vaccination and CD4 T cells after COVID-19. Whole-study context: Sampling post-COVID took place a median around 91 days after diagnosis (range 35 to 161). In culture, cells were exposed to overlapping spike peptides from SARS-CoV-2, HCoV-NL63, HCoV-OC43 and HCoV-229E.

Turning to this clonotype: Its target is not known.

CD4+ T cells that had been cultured provided DNA sequenced with the Oncomine TCR Beta short-read assay. Investigators isolated genomic DNA from cultured CD4+ T cells. TCRdb used MiXCR to reprocess the PCR reads, holding one entry per CDR3 protein. The sample lists several thousand distinct CDR3 sequences; 70% to 80% were seen once. Stated treatment: approximately 11-day PBMC culture with coronavirus spike peptide pools or control peptides (ViraFEST assay). The specimen was CD4+ T cells from blood, cultured in vitro. The source of this sequence is a human donor who had recovered from COVID-19.

This CDR3 reads CASSQPGGAQPQHF. The DNA of the CDR3 is TGTGCCAGCAGTCAGCCAGGGGGCGCTCAGCCCCAGCATTTT. The chain recombines TRBV6-2 or TRBV6-3 with TRBJ1-5; 8 bases match TRBD1. V dropped 5 bases and J dropped 6; count of bases not matched to a gene: 6. Germline CDR1 reads MNHEY; CDR2 reads SVGEGT. This CDR3 has 14 residues.